This TCR beta chain came from a study of T cells in Graves' hyperthyroidism and ophthalmopathy. Amplification of TCR beta CDR3 regions used RNA as the template. Researchers ran a first-round RT-PCR on the TCR CDR3 using the HTBI primer set. TCRdb re-called the multiplex PCR reads with MiXCR, one entry per CDR3 protein. The sample lists approximately 510,000 distinct CDR3 sequences; 20% to 25% were seen once. V was pared by 0 bases and J by 5 bases, with 11 bases between. The germline V gene has CDR1 MNHEY and CDR2 SVGAGI. The CDR3 is made up of 14 amino acids. This clonotype was counted many times. The sequenced material came from blood. The source of this sequence is a man younger than 35 with Graves' hyperthyroidism. The V and J genes are TRBV6-5 and TRBJ2-7, with D maybe TRBD1 (5 bases). CDR3 in DNA: TGTGCCAGCAGTTACTCCCAGGGCAGCCACGAGCAGTACTTC. This codes for CASSYSQGSHEQYF.